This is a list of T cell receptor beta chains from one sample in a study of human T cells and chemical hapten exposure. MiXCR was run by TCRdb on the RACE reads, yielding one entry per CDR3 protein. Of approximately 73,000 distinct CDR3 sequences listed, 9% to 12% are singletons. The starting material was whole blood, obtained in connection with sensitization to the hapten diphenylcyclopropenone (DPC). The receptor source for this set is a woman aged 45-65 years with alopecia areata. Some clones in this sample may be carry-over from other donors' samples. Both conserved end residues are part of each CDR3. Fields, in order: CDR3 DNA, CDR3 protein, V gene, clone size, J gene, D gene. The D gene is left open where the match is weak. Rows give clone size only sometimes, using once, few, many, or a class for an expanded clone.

CDR3 DNA: TGCGCCAGCCGCATGATAGGGGGGACTTTACGAGAGCAGTACTTC
CDR3 protein: CASRMIGGTLREQYF
V gene: TRBV5-1
clone size: few
J gene: TRBJ2-7
D gene: -

CDR3 DNA: TGTGCCAGCAGCCTGGGACATTTCTCTGGGGCCAACGTCCTGACTTTC
CDR3 protein: CASSLGHFSGANVLTF
V gene: TRBV11-2
clone size: few
J gene: TRBJ2-6
D gene: -

CDR3 DNA: TGTGCCAGCAGCCCGAGGTTATTCGGGGGCCGAGTGGCAGAAAAACTGTTTTTT
CDR3 protein: CASSPRLFGGRVAEKLFF
V gene: TRBV7-2
clone size: few
J gene: TRBJ1-4
D gene: -

CDR3 DNA: TGTGCCAGCAGTTCCAGGGGGATGTTGGGAGAGACCCAGTACTTC
CDR3 protein: CASSSRGMLGETQYF
V gene: TRBV27
clone size: -
J gene: TRBJ2-5
D gene: TRBD1

CDR3 DNA: TGTGCCAGCAGCTTAGTGTATCGGCGGGGGGGCTCACTGGACAATGAGCAGTTCTTC
CDR3 protein: CASSLVYRRGGSLDNEQFF
V gene: TRBV7-8
clone size: many
J gene: TRBJ2-1
D gene: TRBD2

CDR3 DNA: TGTGCCAGCCGCCCATCCTACGGCACAGATACGCAGTATTTT
CDR3 protein: CASRPSYGTDTQYF
V gene: TRBV7-2
clone size: -
J gene: TRBJ2-3
D gene: -

CDR3 DNA: TGTGCCAGCAGCCCCGGAGCGGGGGGAGAGACCCAGTACTTC
CDR3 protein: CASSPGAGGETQYF
V gene: TRBV7-2
clone size: -
J gene: TRBJ2-5
D gene: TRBD2

CDR3 DNA: TGTGCCAGCTCACCTGGTGCAGATACGCAGTATTTT
CDR3 protein: CASSPGADTQYF
V gene: TRBV18
clone size: many
J gene: TRBJ2-3
D gene: -

CDR3 DNA: TGCGCCAGCAGCTTGGAAGCTGAAGCTTTCTTT
CDR3 protein: CASSLEAEAFF
V gene: TRBV5-1
clone size: -
J gene: TRBJ1-1
D gene: -

CDR3 DNA: TGTGCCAGCAGTCCCCACGTGGCAGGGGGAGGCTACGAGCAGTACTTC
CDR3 protein: CASSPHVAGGGYEQYF
V gene: TRBV14
clone size: many
J gene: TRBJ2-7
D gene: -

CDR3 DNA: TGTGCCAGCAGCCAAGGAGCGGGAGACTACAATGAGCAGTTCTTC
CDR3 protein: CASSQGAGDYNEQFF
V gene: TRBV4-2
clone size: -
J gene: TRBJ2-1
D gene: TRBD2

CDR3 DNA: TGTGCCAGCAGCCCCGGGGGCTTGGCCTATGGCTACACCTTC
CDR3 protein: CASSPGGLAYGYTF
V gene: TRBV14
clone size: few
J gene: TRBJ1-2
D gene: -

CDR3 DNA: TGTGCCAGCAGCCCGGGACAGGGCATGTATGGCTACACCTTC
CDR3 protein: CASSPGQGMYGYTF
V gene: TRBV2
clone size: -
J gene: TRBJ1-2
D gene: TRBD1

CDR3 DNA: TGTGCCAGCAGTAGGGGACAGGGGTTAAGGTCTGGGGCCAACGTCCTGACTTTC
CDR3 protein: CASSRGQGLRSGANVLTF
V gene: TRBV2
clone size: few
J gene: TRBJ2-6
D gene: TRBD1

CDR3 DNA: TGCAGTGCAGTTCCAGGGGAGCGGGGCCAAAACATTCAGTACTTC
CDR3 protein: CSAVPGERGQNIQYF
V gene: TRBV20-1
clone size: many
J gene: TRBJ2-4
D gene: -

CDR3 DNA: TGTGCCAGCAGCTTAAGGTCAGGACACGAGCAGTTCTTC
CDR3 protein: CASSLRSGHEQFF
V gene: TRBV11-3
clone size: few
J gene: TRBJ2-1
D gene: -

CDR3 DNA: TGTGCCATCAGGGAAGCGGGCACTGAAGCTTTCTTT
CDR3 protein: CAIREAGTEAFF
V gene: TRBV10-3
clone size: few
J gene: TRBJ1-1
D gene: -

CDR3 DNA: TGCAGTGCTAGAGTGGTAGATACAGATACGCAGTATTTT
CDR3 protein: CSARVVDTDTQYF
V gene: TRBV20-1
clone size: -
J gene: TRBJ2-3
D gene: -

CDR3 DNA: TGTGCCAGCAGCTTAGAGGTGTTCACTGAAGCTTTCTTT
CDR3 protein: CASSLEVFTEAFF
V gene: TRBV7-9
clone size: few
J gene: TRBJ1-1
D gene: -

CDR3 DNA: TGCAGCGTTTTTAGGGACTCCACTGAGCAGTTCTTC
CDR3 protein: CSVFRDSTEQFF
V gene: TRBV29-1
clone size: -
J gene: TRBJ2-1
D gene: -

CDR3 DNA: TGTGCCAGCAGCTTAGCAGGGACAGGGGGCCCTGAAGCTTTCTTT
CDR3 protein: CASSLAGTGGPEAFF
V gene: TRBV7-9
clone size: few
J gene: TRBJ1-1
D gene: TRBD1

CDR3 DNA: TGTGCCAGCAGTACCGGGATTTTAGCGGTAATCTCTGGGGCCAACGTCCTGACTTTC
CDR3 protein: CASSTGILAVISGANVLTF
V gene: TRBV6-2/TRBV6-3
clone size: many
J gene: TRBJ2-6
D gene: -

CDR3 DNA: TGCAGTGCTATTCGGGAGGGCCACTACAATGAGCAGTTCTTC
CDR3 protein: CSAIREGHYNEQFF
V gene: TRBV20-1
clone size: few
J gene: TRBJ2-1
D gene: TRBD2

CDR3 DNA: TGTGCCAGCAGTGAATTGGGACAGGGGAGCACAGATACGCAGTATTTT
CDR3 protein: CASSELGQGSTDTQYF
V gene: TRBV25-1
clone size: few
J gene: TRBJ2-3
D gene: TRBD1

CDR3 DNA: TGTGCCAGCAGCTTACCACTAGCGGGAGCGACGGTAGGGTTC
CDR3 protein: CASSLPLAGATVGF
V gene: TRBV7-2
clone size: -
J gene: TRBJ2-5
D gene: TRBD2

CDR3 DNA: TGTGCCAGCAGTTTGATGGCCGGGGAGCTGTTTTTT
CDR3 protein: CASSLMAGELFF
V gene: TRBV28
clone size: -
J gene: TRBJ2-2
D gene: -

CDR3 DNA: TGTGCTAGCAGCTTAGGGCTGTCCCCTGGGGATACGCAGTATTTT
CDR3 protein: CASSLGLSPGDTQYF
V gene: TRBV7-7
clone size: few
J gene: TRBJ2-3
D gene: -

CDR3 DNA: TGTGCCAGCTCATTGACAGGGCCAGATACGCAGTATTTT
CDR3 protein: CASSLTGPDTQYF
V gene: TRBV18
clone size: many
J gene: TRBJ2-3
D gene: TRBD1

CDR3 DNA: TGTGCCGCGAGCAGGAGTGGCGGGAGCGGGCAGAGGGAGACCCAGTACTTC
CDR3 protein: CAASRSGGSGQRETQYF
V gene: TRBV30
clone size: -
J gene: TRBJ2-5
D gene: TRBD2

CDR3 DNA: TGCAGTGCTCCCGGACAGAAGAACACTGAAGCTTTCTTT
CDR3 protein: CSAPGQKNTEAFF
V gene: TRBV20-1
clone size: many
J gene: TRBJ1-1
D gene: -

CDR3 DNA: TGTGCCAGCAGCCCGACTAGCACCGCCTACGAGCAGTACTTC
CDR3 protein: CASSPTSTAYEQYF
V gene: TRBV12-3/TRBV12-4
clone size: few
J gene: TRBJ2-7
D gene: TRBD2

CDR3 DNA: TGTGCCAGCAGGGTCATTAAGGATTCCTACGAGCAGTACTTC
CDR3 protein: CASRVIKDSYEQYF
V gene: TRBV27
clone size: -
J gene: TRBJ2-7
D gene: -

CDR3 DNA: TGTGCCAGCAGCATACCGACAGCCGCCTCCGGGGAGCTGTTTTTT
CDR3 protein: CASSIPTAASGELFF
V gene: TRBV6-2/TRBV6-3
clone size: few
J gene: TRBJ2-2
D gene: -

CDR3 DNA: TGCGCCAGCAGCTTGGCCGGGGGGCCGAGCTCTGGAAACACCATATATTTT
CDR3 protein: CASSLAGGPSSGNTIYF
V gene: TRBV5-1
clone size: few
J gene: TRBJ1-3
D gene: -

CDR3 DNA: TGCGCCAGCAGCTTGTTACAGCGGGGAACCACAGATACGCAGTATTTT
CDR3 protein: CASSLLQRGTTDTQYF
V gene: TRBV5-1
clone size: -
J gene: TRBJ2-3
D gene: TRBD2

CDR3 DNA: TGTGCCAGCAGTGACTGGTATCAGCCCCAGCATTTT
CDR3 protein: CASSDWYQPQHF
V gene: TRBV6-1
clone size: few
J gene: TRBJ1-5
D gene: -

CDR3 DNA: TGCAGTGCTACCGTGGGGGGGCAGGACGAGCAGTACTTC
CDR3 protein: CSATVGGQDEQYF
V gene: TRBV20-1
clone size: -
J gene: TRBJ2-7
D gene: -

CDR3 DNA: TGTGCCAGCAGTTTGGGACAGGGCCGGACTAATGAAAAACTGTTTTTT
CDR3 protein: CASSLGQGRTNEKLFF
V gene: TRBV6-5
clone size: few
J gene: TRBJ1-4
D gene: TRBD1

CDR3 DNA: TGTGCCAGCAGCCACGCCTCCGGGACAGGGGGAGATACGCAGTATTTT
CDR3 protein: CASSHASGTGGDTQYF
V gene: TRBV14
clone size: many
J gene: TRBJ2-3
D gene: TRBD1

CDR3 DNA: TGTGCCAGCAGCTTACAGCCAATTGGGCACAATTCACCCCTCCACTTT
CDR3 protein: CASSLQPIGHNSPLHF
V gene: TRBV7-3
clone size: many
J gene: TRBJ1-6
D gene: -

CDR3 DNA: TGTGCCAGCAGTCGCCTAACCGGGGAGCTGTTTTTT
CDR3 protein: CASSRLTGELFF
V gene: TRBV12-3/TRBV12-4
clone size: -
J gene: TRBJ2-2
D gene: -

CDR3 DNA: TGTGCCAGCAGCTTCTCGGGCCCCACCGAGCAGTACTTC
CDR3 protein: CASSFSGPTEQYF
V gene: TRBV11-2
clone size: many
J gene: TRBJ2-7
D gene: -

CDR3 DNA: TGTGCCAGCTCCCAGGGACAGGGCGGTGAAAAACTGTTTTTT
CDR3 protein: CASSQGQGGEKLFF
V gene: TRBV18
clone size: -
J gene: TRBJ1-4
D gene: TRBD1

CDR3 DNA: TGTGCCAGCTCACCGGATATAGCCAAAAACATTCAGTACTTC
CDR3 protein: CASSPDIAKNIQYF
V gene: TRBV18
clone size: few
J gene: TRBJ2-4
D gene: -

CDR3 DNA: TGTGCCAGCAAGGGAGAGATAACGCGGCCGCAGTATTTT
CDR3 protein: CASKGEITRPQYF
V gene: TRBV28
clone size: -
J gene: TRBJ2-3
D gene: -

CDR3 DNA: TGTGCCAGCAGCCGGGACGGGAACTCTGGAAACACCATATATTTT
CDR3 protein: CASSRDGNSGNTIYF
V gene: TRBV7-9
clone size: few
J gene: TRBJ1-3
D gene: -

CDR3 DNA: TGTGCCAGCAGCACACTAGCGGAGGGCCCCTACGAGCAGTACTTC
CDR3 protein: CASSTLAEGPYEQYF
V gene: TRBV7-9
clone size: many
J gene: TRBJ2-7
D gene: TRBD2

CDR3 DNA: TGCAGCGTTGAGGGACCCAGATCTCGCGAGCAGTACTTC
CDR3 protein: CSVEGPRSREQYF
V gene: TRBV29-1
clone size: -
J gene: TRBJ2-7
D gene: -

CDR3 DNA: TGTGCCAGCGGCAGACAGGGGGCAGATACGCAGTATTTT
CDR3 protein: CASGRQGADTQYF
V gene: TRBV12-3/TRBV12-4
clone size: few
J gene: TRBJ2-3
D gene: TRBD1

CDR3 DNA: TGCGCCAGCAGCTTCTGGACAGGGGGCGAAGCGGAGACCCAGTACTTC
CDR3 protein: CASSFWTGGEAETQYF
V gene: TRBV5-1
clone size: -
J gene: TRBJ2-5
D gene: TRBD1

CDR3 DNA: TGTGCCAGCAGCTCCGGATTGGGGGTTCAAGAGACCCAGTACTTC
CDR3 protein: CASSSGLGVQETQYF
V gene: TRBV7-2
clone size: -
J gene: TRBJ2-5
D gene: -

CDR3 DNA: TGTGCCAGCAGTTACCCCCGGACTAGCGGGATCTACAATGAGCAGTTCTTC
CDR3 protein: CASSYPRTSGIYNEQFF
V gene: TRBV6-2/TRBV6-3
clone size: few
J gene: TRBJ2-1
D gene: TRBD2

CDR3 DNA: TGTGCCAGCAGCTCCCAGGGGGCGGGCTACGAGCAGTACTTC
CDR3 protein: CASSSQGAGYEQYF
V gene: TRBV28
clone size: -
J gene: TRBJ2-7
D gene: TRBD1

CDR3 DNA: TGTGCCAGCAGCCGGACTGGCACCTACAATGAGCAGTTCTTC
CDR3 protein: CASSRTGTYNEQFF
V gene: TRBV7-6
clone size: many
J gene: TRBJ2-1
D gene: -

CDR3 DNA: TGTGCCAGCAGCAAGCTCGTACTGAACACTGAAGCTTTCTTT
CDR3 protein: CASSKLVLNTEAFF
V gene: TRBV6-5
clone size: few
J gene: TRBJ1-1
D gene: -

CDR3 DNA: TGTGCCAGCAGTTACGGCAGCCCCAGGACCCAGTACTTC
CDR3 protein: CASSYGSPRTQYF
V gene: TRBV6-5
clone size: many
J gene: TRBJ2-5
D gene: -

CDR3 DNA: TGCGCCAGCAGCCAGCGCAACGGGACAGGGGGCTACGAGCAGTACTTC
CDR3 protein: CASSQRNGTGGYEQYF
V gene: TRBV4-3
clone size: -
J gene: TRBJ2-7
D gene: TRBD1